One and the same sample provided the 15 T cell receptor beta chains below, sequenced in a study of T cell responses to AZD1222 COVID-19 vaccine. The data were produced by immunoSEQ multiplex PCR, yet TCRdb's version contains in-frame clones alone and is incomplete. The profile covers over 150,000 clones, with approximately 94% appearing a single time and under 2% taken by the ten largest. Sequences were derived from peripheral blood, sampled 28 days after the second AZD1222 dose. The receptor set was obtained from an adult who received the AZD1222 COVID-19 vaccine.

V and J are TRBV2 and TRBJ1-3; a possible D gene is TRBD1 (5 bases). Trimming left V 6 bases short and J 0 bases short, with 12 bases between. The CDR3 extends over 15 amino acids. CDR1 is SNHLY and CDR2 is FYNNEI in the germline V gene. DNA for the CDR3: TGTGCCAGCAGCACTACAGGACTCTCTGGAAACACCATATATTTT. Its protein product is CASSTTGLSGNTIYF.

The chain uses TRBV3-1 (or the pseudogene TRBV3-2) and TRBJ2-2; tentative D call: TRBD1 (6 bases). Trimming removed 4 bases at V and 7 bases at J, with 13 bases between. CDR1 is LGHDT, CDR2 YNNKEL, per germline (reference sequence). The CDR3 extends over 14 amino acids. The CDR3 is CASSPRGGGGELFF. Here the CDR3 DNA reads TGTGCCAGCAGCCCCAGGGGCGGTGGCGGGGAGCTGTTTTTT.

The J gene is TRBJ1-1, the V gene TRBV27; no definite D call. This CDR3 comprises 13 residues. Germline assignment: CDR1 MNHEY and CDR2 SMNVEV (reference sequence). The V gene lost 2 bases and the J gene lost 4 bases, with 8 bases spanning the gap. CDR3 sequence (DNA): TGTGCCAGCAGTTTAGAGGCGTTCACTGAAGCTTTCTTT. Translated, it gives CASSLEAFTEAFF.

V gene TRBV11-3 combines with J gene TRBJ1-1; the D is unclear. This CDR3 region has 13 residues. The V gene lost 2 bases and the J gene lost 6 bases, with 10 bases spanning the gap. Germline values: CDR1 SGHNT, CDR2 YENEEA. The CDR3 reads CASSLPSGSEAFF. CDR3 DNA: TGTGCCAGCAGCTTACCCTCCGGCTCTGAAGCTTTCTTT.

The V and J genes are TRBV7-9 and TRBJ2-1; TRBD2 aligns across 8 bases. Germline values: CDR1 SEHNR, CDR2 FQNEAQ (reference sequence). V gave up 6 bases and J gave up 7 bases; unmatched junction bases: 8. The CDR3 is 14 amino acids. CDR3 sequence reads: CASRPGTSTNEQFF. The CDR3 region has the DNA TGTGCCAGCAGACCCGGGACTAGTACAAATGAGCAGTTCTTC.

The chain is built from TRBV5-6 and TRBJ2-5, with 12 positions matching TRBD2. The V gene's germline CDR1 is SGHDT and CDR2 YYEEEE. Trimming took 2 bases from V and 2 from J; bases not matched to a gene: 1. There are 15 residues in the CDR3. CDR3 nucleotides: TGTGCCAGCAGCTTCGGACTAGCGGGACAAGAGACCCAGTACTTC. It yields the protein CASSFGLAGQETQYF.

This CDR3 is CASSSRGQLNQPQHF. CDR3 nucleotides: TGTGCCAGCAGTTCCCGAGGACAGCTAAATCAGCCCCAGCATTTT. The rearrangement links TRBV28 to TRBJ1-5; a possible D gene is TRBD1 (6 bases). The germline V and J ends were trimmed by 4 bases and 4 bases, with 14 bases remaining between them. This CDR3 spans 15 amino acids. Germline CDR1 MDHEN, CDR2 SYDVKM.

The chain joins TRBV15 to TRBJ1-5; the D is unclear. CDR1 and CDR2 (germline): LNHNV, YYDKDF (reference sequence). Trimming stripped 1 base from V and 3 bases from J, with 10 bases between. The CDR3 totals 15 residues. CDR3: CATSRVYSYNQPQHF. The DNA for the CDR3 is TGTGCCACCAGCAGAGTTTACAGCTACAATCAGCCCCAGCATTTT.

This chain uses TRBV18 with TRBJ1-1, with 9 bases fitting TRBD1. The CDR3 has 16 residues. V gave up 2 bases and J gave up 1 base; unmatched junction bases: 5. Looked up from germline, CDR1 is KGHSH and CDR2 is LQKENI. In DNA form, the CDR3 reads TGTGCCAGCTCACCATTTGGACAGGGGACGAACACTGAAGCTTTCTTT. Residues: CASSPFGQGTNTEAFF.

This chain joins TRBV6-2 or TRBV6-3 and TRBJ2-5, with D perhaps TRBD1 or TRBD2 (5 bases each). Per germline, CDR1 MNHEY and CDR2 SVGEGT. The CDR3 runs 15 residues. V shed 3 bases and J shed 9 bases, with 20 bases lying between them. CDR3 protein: CASSYKGRSVWAQYF. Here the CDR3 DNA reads TGTGCCAGCAGTTATAAGGGACGCTCGGTCTGGGCCCAGTACTTC.

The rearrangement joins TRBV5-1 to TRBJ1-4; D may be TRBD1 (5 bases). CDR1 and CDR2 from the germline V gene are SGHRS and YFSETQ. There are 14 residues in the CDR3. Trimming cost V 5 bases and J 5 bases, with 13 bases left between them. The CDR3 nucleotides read TGCGCCAGCAGTCTCCAGGGTGGGAATGAAAAACTGTTTTTT. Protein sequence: CASSLQGGNEKLFF. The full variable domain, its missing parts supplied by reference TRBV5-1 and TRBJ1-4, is KAGVTQTPRYLIKTRGQQVTLSCSPISGHRSVSWYQQTPGQGLQFLFEYFSETQRNKGNFPGRFSGRQFSNSRSEMNVSTLELGDSALYLCASSLQGGNEKLFFGSGTQLSVL.

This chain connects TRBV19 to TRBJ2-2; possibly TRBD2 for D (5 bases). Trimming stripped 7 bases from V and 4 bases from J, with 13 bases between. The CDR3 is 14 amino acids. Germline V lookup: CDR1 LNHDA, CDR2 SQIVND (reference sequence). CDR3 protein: CASTPGLITGELFF. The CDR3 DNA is TGTGCCAGTACCCCTGGACTTATCACCGGGGAGCTGTTTTTT.

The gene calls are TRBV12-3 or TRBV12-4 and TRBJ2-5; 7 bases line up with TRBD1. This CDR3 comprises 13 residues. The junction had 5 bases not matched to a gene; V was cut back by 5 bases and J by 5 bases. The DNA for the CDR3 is TGTGCCAGCAGTCAGACAGGGCGGGAGACCCAGTACTTC. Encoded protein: CASSQTGRETQYF.

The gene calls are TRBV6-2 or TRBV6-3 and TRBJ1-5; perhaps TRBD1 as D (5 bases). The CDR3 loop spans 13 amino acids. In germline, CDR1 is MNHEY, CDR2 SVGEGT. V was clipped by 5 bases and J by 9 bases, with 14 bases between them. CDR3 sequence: CASSGTPVGPQHF. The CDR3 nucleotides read TGTGCCAGCAGTGGGACCCCTGTGGGGCCCCAGCATTTT.

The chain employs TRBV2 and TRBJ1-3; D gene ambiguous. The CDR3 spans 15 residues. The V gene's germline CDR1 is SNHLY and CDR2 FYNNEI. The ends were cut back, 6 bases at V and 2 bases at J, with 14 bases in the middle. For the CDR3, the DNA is TGTGCCAGCAGGTACATGAGAGGTACTGGAAACACCATATATTTT. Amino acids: CASRYMRGTGNTIYF.